The following is a T cell receptor beta chain sequence with its context. The data were produced by immunoSEQ multiplex PCR, yet TCRdb's version contains in-frame clones alone and is incomplete. Among tens of thousands of clones, about 88% were seen once, and the ten largest hold 9% to 15%. These data originate in a study of blood T cell repertoires in COVID-19. Across the study: The study drew acute and convalescent COVID-19 samples from the United States, Italy and Spain. PBMCs, B-cell-depleted T cells, or T cells were the source of the cDNA or gDNA that made up the material.

Sequencing was performed on peripheral blood. This clonotype was obtained from a human donor in a cohort sampled during active COVID-19.

CDR3 in DNA: TGTGCCAGCAGCTTAGTTTCGGGAGGTTATCAAGAGACCCAGTACTTC. Translating it yields CASSLVSGGYQETQYF. The chain carries TRBV13 and TRBJ2-5, with TRBD2 matching 7 bases. The CDR3 consists of 16 residues. CDR1 is PRHDT and CDR2 is FYEKMQ in the germline V gene (reference sequence). V shed 1 base, J shed 2 bases, and the junction held 7 bases outside the gene matches.